A single sample gave rise to the 5 T cell receptor beta chains below, sequenced in a study of T cell repertoires in cytomegalovirus infection. The antigens these receptors bind are not known. TCRdb redid the calling of the reads with MiXCR, one entry per CDR3 protein. Of approximately 350,000 distinct CDR3 sequences listed, about 35% are singletons. The sequenced sample was cultured PBMCs, obtained from culture after CMV antigen stimulation. The source of these receptors is a human donor in good health (CMV status not recorded). Some clones in this sample may be carry-over from other donors' samples.

The rearrangement uses TRBV3-1 and TRBJ1-1; D ambiguous. The germline V gene has CDR1 LGHDT and CDR2 YNNKEL (reference sequence). This CDR3 contains 15 residues. V lost 3 bases, J lost 4 bases, and 15 bases lay in between. The CDR3 here is CASSHPKAPGTEAFF. In nucleotides, the CDR3 is TGTGCCAGCAGCCACCCGAAAGCGCCAGGCACTGAAGCTTTCTTT.

The chain links TRBV20-1 to TRBJ1-1; tentative D call: TRBD1 (6 bases). V lost 5 bases to trimming and J lost 1 base, with 11 bases between them. CDR3 size: 13 residues. Germline V gene lookup returns CDR1 DFQATT and CDR2 SNEGSKA (reference sequence). The CDR3 protein is CSAPGTPNTEAFF. The CDR3 nucleotides are TGCAGTGCTCCGGGGACACCGAACACTGAAGCTTTCTTT.

The rearrangement links TRBV5-5 to TRBJ2-7; D uncertain. The CDR3 is 15 residues long. CDR1 and CDR2 (germline): SGHKS, YYEKEE (reference sequence). Trimming removed 3 bases at V and 2 bases at J, with 15 bases between. CDR3 sequence (DNA): TGTGCCAGCAGCTCGGACCTCGGCGATGCCTACGAGCAGTACGTC. Protein: CASSSDLGDAYEQYV.

This chain links TRBV27 with TRBJ1-5; D uncertain. The CDR3 loop spans 15 amino acids. Trimming shortened V by 3 bases and J by 6 bases, and 15 bases separated the two germline ends. Germline V gene lookup returns CDR1 MNHEY and CDR2 SMNVEV (reference sequence). CDR3 DNA sequence: TGTGCCAGCAGTTTTCTTTCGGCAACTGGTCAGCCCCAGCATTTT. Protein: CASSFLSATGQPQHF.

This clonotype was seen a handful of times. The gene calls are TRBV20-1 and TRBJ2-1; TRBD2 matches at 15 bases. Germline V gene data show CDR1 as DFQATT and CDR2 as SNEGSKA (reference sequence). The V segment lost 5 bases and the J segment 9 bases; nucleotides outside the gene matches: 5. The CDR3 has 14 amino acids. The CDR3 nucleotides read TGCAGTGCTCGGACTAGCGGGAGGGCCATTGAGCAGTTCTTC. Amino acid sequence: CSARTSGRAIEQFF.